This T cell receptor (beta chain) was captured in a study of cytomegalovirus exposure and HLA in healthy donors. On the study more broadly: A preliminary data release comprised tens of millions of unique TCRs obtained from HLA-typed donors. There were a few hundred genotyped donors. Of these, roughly 82% fell in the genetic ancestry cluster associated with self-reported Caucasian donors.

Findings of the study overall: Analysis was carried out at a later point, and it linked a missense DCLRE1C variant to TCR beta V- and J-gene trimming.

A multiplex PCR was run with 60 Vbeta primers and 13 Jbeta primers. The table came from immunoSEQ multiplex PCR; TCRdb's copy has only in-frame clones and leaves some out. The sample shows under 70,000 clones, 55% to 85% of them seen only once. This clone was counted between two and nine times. Its antigen is as yet unknown. Unrecorded immune exposure was likely among donors, who were nominally healthy when sampled. The CDR3 has 15 residues. Germline loops: CDR1 ENHRY, CDR2 SYGVKD. V was clipped by 10 bases and J by 8 bases; unmatched bases: 13. The chain employs TRBV10-3 and TRBJ1-6; 8 nucleotides align to TRBD1. The clonotype originates from a middle-aged man in good health and CMV-seropositive. Sequencing was done on a sample of PBMCs. The CDR3 sequence: CATGKTGGIDSPLHF. The CDR3 DNA reads as TGTGCCACCGGGAAAACAGGGGGGATCGATTCACCCCTCCACTTT.